This T cell receptor (beta chain) was captured by sequencing in a study of control samples from healthy donors and cancer patients. This clone has just one count. This table comes from immunoSEQ multiplex PCR, and its TCRdb copy is limited to in-frame clones, with some not included. The sample lists some 120,000 clones, about 86% occurring once. Specimen: blood. The clonotype was recovered from a man aged 25-40 years in good health.

Here the CDR3 reads CASSLDRNQPQHF. CDR3 DNA sequence: TGTGCCAGCAGCTTAGATAGGAATCAGCCCCAGCATTTT. The chain is built from TRBV11-3 and TRBJ1-5; D not resolved. Germline V CDR1 and CDR2: SGHNT, YENEEA. V shed 0 bases and J shed 4 bases, with 4 bases lying between them. This CDR3 has 13 residues.